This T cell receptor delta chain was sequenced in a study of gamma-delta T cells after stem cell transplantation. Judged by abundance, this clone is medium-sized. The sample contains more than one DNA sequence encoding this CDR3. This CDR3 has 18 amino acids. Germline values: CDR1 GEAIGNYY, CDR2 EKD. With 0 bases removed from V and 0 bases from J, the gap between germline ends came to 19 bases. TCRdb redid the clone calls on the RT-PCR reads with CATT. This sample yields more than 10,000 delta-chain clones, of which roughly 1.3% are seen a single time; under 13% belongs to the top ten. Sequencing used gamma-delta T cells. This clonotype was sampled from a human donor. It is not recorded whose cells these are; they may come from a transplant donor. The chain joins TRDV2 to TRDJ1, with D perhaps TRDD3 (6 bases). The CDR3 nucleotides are TGTGCCTGTGACACCCTCCCCGGGGGAAACGTCCACACCGATAAACTCATCTTT. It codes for CACDTLPGGNVHTDKLIF.